This T cell receptor (beta chain) appears in the sequencing data of a study of T cells in Graves' hyperthyroidism and ophthalmopathy. About the study: Blood from the periphery was taken at initial diagnosis, before any treatment. Study findings and constraints: Blood also showed most of the thyroid clonotypes that were expanded above 0.001. A median approximately 6.8 months before onset, the model predicted ophthalmopathy.

V lost 0 bases to trimming and J lost 6 bases; unmatched junction nucleotides: 2. The CDR3 has 14 amino acids. The V gene's germline CDR1 is SGHRS and CDR2 YFSETQ. In the ophthalmopathy cohort, Clinical Activity Score was at least 3, NOSPECS grade at least 4, and duration under 3 months. This clonotype was found a few times. The antigen is undetermined. From RNA transcripts, TCR beta CDR3 regions were amplified. TCR CDR3 regions were first amplified by RT-PCR with HTBI primers. A single record per CDR3 protein comes from TCRdb applying MiXCR to the multiplex PCR reads. The sample records hundreds of thousands of distinct CDR3 sequences, over 12% being singletons.

Sequenced sample: blood. This sequence originates from a man aged 18 to 30 with Graves' ophthalmopathy. This chain joins TRBV5-1 and TRBJ2-1; TRBD1 matches at 8 bases. The CDR3 bases are TGCGCCAGCAGCTTGGTCCAGGGGGCCAATGAGCAGTTCTTC. Protein sequence: CASSLVQGANEQFF.